The source of this T cell receptor beta chain is a study of blood T cell repertoires in COVID-19. Study information: In each case, the material was cDNA or gDNA derived from T cells, B-cell-depleted T cells, or PBMCs.

Authors' processing steps: Reference gene primer amplification yielded estimated nucleated cell counts. The method was immunoSEQ multiplex PCR; TCRdb's version includes in-frame clones alone and lacks a portion of them. The D gene and trimming were derived from the DNA, and the V and J assignments and clone size from that table. The data hold tens of thousands of clones, with around 90% observed a single time. From germline, CDR1 is MNHEY and CDR2 SMNVEV (reference sequence). Trimming pared 3 bases from V and 0 bases from J, leaving 9 bases between. There are 14 residues in the CDR3. The chain links TRBV27 to TRBJ2-7, with a weak D call TRBD1 (5 bases). The source is a human donor with active COVID-19. The donor label of this sample is uncertain. The sample was peripheral blood. CDR3 amino acids: CASSLAGFSYEQYF. The CDR3 DNA follows: TGTGCCAGCAGTTTGGCAGGGTTCTCCTACGAGCAGTACTTC.